The 32 T cell receptor beta chains given below trace back to one sample, sequenced in a study of blood T cell repertoires in COVID-19. Sequencing was performed with immunoSEQ multiplex PCR; in TCRdb, only in-frame clones are kept and a portion is missing. This table has some 240,000 clones, 92% appearing once. The sequenced material came from peripheral blood. These receptors were collected from a man aged 60 to 69 with COVID-19, enrolled during active disease.

The chain uses TRBV27 and TRBJ2-3; D is perhaps TRBD1 (6 bases). CDR3 length: 16 residues. The germline V and J ends were trimmed by 8 bases and 6 bases, with 24 bases remaining between them. CDR1 is MNHEY and CDR2 is SMNVEV in the germline V gene (reference sequence). CDR3 protein: CASGPIQGKVVDTQYF. DNA of the CDR3: TGTGCCAGCGGGCCGATACAGGGAAAGGTGGTGGATACGCAGTATTTT.

The rearrangement links TRBV18 to TRBJ2-7, with 7 bases lining up with TRBD2. The CDR3 loop spans 15 amino acids. Germline V CDR1 and CDR2: KGHSH, LQKENI. The ends lost 2 bases at V and 4 bases at J; junction bases unmatched: 8. The DNA of the CDR3 is TGTGCCAGCTCACCATGGCTAGCGGAGCCTTACGAGCAGTACTTC. This sequence encodes CASSPWLAEPYEQYF.

The chain links TRBV6-6 to TRBJ2-1, with TRBD2 matching 8 bases. J gave up 7 bases and V 6 bases, and 8 bases lay outside the gene matches. CDR3 length equals 14 residues. Germline V CDR1 and CDR2: MNHNY, SVGAGI (reference sequence). This CDR3 is CASRREEIRNEQFF. For the CDR3, the DNA is TGTGCCAGCAGGCGGGAGGAGATTAGGAATGAGCAGTTCTTC.

There are a few counts of this clone. The chain uses TRBV19 and TRBJ2-5, with D possibly TRBD1 on 6 matching bases. The V end was cut by 3 bases, the J end by 0 bases, with 14 bases between. The CDR3 totals 16 residues. Per germline, CDR1 LNHDA and CDR2 SQIVND (reference sequence). The chain's CDR3 is CASSIRSGEYQETQYF. In DNA form, the CDR3 reads TGTGCCAGTAGTATCCGGTCAGGGGAGTACCAAGAGACCCAGTACTTC.

The J gene is TRBJ1-2, the V gene TRBV7-2; 7 nucleotides agree with TRBD1. Germline V gene sequence: CDR1 SGHTA, CDR2 FQGNSA. The J segment lost 4 bases and the V segment lost 5 bases, leaving 10 bases of the junction unmatched. The CDR3 covers 15 residues. CDR3 DNA: TGTGCCAGCAGCACTTCGACAGGGAACGGCTATGGCTACACCTTC. Its protein is CASSTSTGNGYGYTF.

The chain employs TRBV5-4 and TRBJ1-1; D perhaps matches TRBD1 (5 bases). The CDR3 contains 15 residues. Trimming took 6 bases from V and 3 from J, leaving 18 bases between them. CDR1 SGHNT and CDR2 YYREEE come from the germline V gene (reference sequence). CDR3 DNA: TGTGCCAGCAAGGGATGGGGGGGATCGTACACTGAAGCTTTCTTT. Encoded protein: CASKGWGGSYTEAFF.

The rearrangement uses TRBV19 and TRBJ2-2; TRBD1 aligns across 8 bases. The CDR3 totals 16 residues. V lost 5 bases, J lost 3 bases, and 8 bases stayed unmatched. Germline V gene lookup returns CDR1 LNHDA and CDR2 SQIVND (reference sequence). The CDR3 DNA follows: TGTGCCAGTAGTGCCTATACAGGGGGGTACACCGGGGAGCTGTTTTTT. This encodes CASSAYTGGYTGELFF.

V usage is TRBV2 and J usage is TRBJ2-5, with 14 positions matching TRBD2. V gave up 3 bases and J gave up 3 bases; unmatched junction bases: 15. Germline values: CDR1 SNHLY, CDR2 FYNNEI. This CDR3 contains 20 residues. The DNA of the CDR3 is TGTGCCAGCAGTGATCTCTCCCGACGACTAGCGGGGGGGCCCGAAGAGACCCAGTACTTC. Encoded protein: CASSDLSRRLAGGPEETQYF.

The chain combines TRBV7-2 with TRBJ1-6; 7 nucleotides align to TRBD1. This CDR3 is 16 amino acids long. Germline CDR1 reads SGHTA; CDR2 reads FQGNSA. J lost 5 bases, V lost 4 bases, and 8 bases had no gene match. CDR3 DNA sequence: TGTGCCAGCAGCTCAATCGTAGGGGGCCATAATTCACCCCTCCACTTT. Residues: CASSSIVGGHNSPLHF.

Concerning this clone itself: Other DNA sequences in this sample translate to the same CDR3. The chain recombines TRBV27 with TRBJ2-7; maybe TRBD1 (6 bases). CDR1 is MNHEY, CDR2 SMNVEV, per germline (reference sequence). The CDR3 contains 14 residues. V was cut by 0 bases and J by 3 bases, with 9 bases left in between. CDR3 residues: CASSLSRGNYEQYF. The CDR3 DNA reads as TGTGCCAGCAGTTTATCCAGGGGTAACTACGAGCAGTACTTC.

This clone appeared once. The chain has TRBV4-1 and TRBJ1-1; D gene uncertain. This CDR3 comprises 16 residues. Trimming took 0 bases from V and 6 from J, leaving 17 bases between them. Looked up from germline, CDR1 is MGHRA and CDR2 is YSYEKL. CDR3 loop: CASSQDRSTGFSEAFF. The CDR3 nucleotides read TGCGCCAGCAGCCAAGACCGCTCAACCGGGTTTTCTGAAGCTTTCTTT.

The chain links TRBV19 to TRBJ1-5; D is unclear. Trimming removed 5 bases from V and 6 bases from J, with 20 bases in between. This CDR3 contains 16 residues. Germline CDR1 LNHDA, CDR2 SQIVND (reference sequence). This chain's CDR3 is CASSAPTDGGGQPQHF. CDR3 coding DNA: TGTGCCAGTAGTGCCCCGACGGACGGTGGAGGTCAGCCCCAGCATTTT.

The CDR3 loop is CASSLSTGNTEAFF. Written as DNA, the CDR3 is TGTGCCAGCTCACTGTCGACAGGGAATACTGAAGCTTTCTTT. The chain is built from TRBV18 and TRBJ1-1; 7 positions agree with TRBD1. The V segment lost 4 bases and the J segment 5 bases; nucleotides outside the gene matches: 7. The germline gives CDR1 KGHSH, CDR2 LQKENI. This CDR3 is built from 14 residues.

The chain combines TRBV19 with TRBJ1-1; no definite D call. Trimming removed 8 bases at V and 0 bases at J, with 19 bases between. Germline values: CDR1 LNHDA, CDR2 SQIVND (reference sequence). The CDR3 runs to 16 residues. This CDR3 reads CASSIGGPAMNTEAFF. CDR3 DNA: TGTGCCAGTTCCATCGGTGGGCCAGCTATGAACACTGAAGCTTTCTTT.

This rearrangement joins TRBV5-1 to TRBJ2-1; 7 nucleotides agree with TRBD1. Germline V gives CDR1 SGHRS, CDR2 YFSETQ. This CDR3 is 14 amino acids long. Trimming at V came to 4 bases and at J to 5 bases, leaving 6 bases not matched to a gene. CDR3 in amino acids: CASSMGTANNEQFF. The CDR3 DNA sequence: TGCGCCAGCAGCATGGGGACAGCTAACAATGAGCAGTTCTTC.

This rearrangement joins TRBV30 to TRBJ1-4, with TRBD1 identical over 8 bases. The length of the CDR3 is 13 residues. V shed 5 bases and J 7 bases; nucleotides not matched to a gene: 6. Germline CDR1 reads GTSNPN; CDR2 reads SVGIG (reference sequence). CDR3 in amino acids: CAWATGDGEKLFF. CDR3 sequence (DNA): TGTGCCTGGGCGACAGGGGACGGTGAAAAACTGTTTTTT.

The CDR3 here is CASRPLAESSYEQYF. The CDR3 bases are TGTGCCAGCAGACCACTAGCGGAAAGCTCCTACGAGCAGTACTTC. The rearrangement links TRBV28 to TRBJ2-7; 8 positions match TRBD2. From germline, CDR1 is MDHEN and CDR2 SYDVKM. V trimming: 6 bases; J trimming: 0 bases; junction bases outside the gene matches: 7. This CDR3 has 15 residues.

V and J are TRBV2 and TRBJ2-7, with 10 bases lining up with TRBD1. J lost 3 bases, V lost 2 bases, and 7 bases had no gene match. Germline values: CDR1 SNHLY, CDR2 FYNNEI. The CDR3 has 16 residues. The CDR3 sequence: CASSERAGQGFYEQYF. In DNA form, the CDR3 reads TGTGCCAGCAGTGAAAGGGCGGGACAGGGGTTCTACGAGCAGTACTTC.

The chain joins TRBV5-1 to TRBJ1-1, with D maybe TRBD1 (5 bases). CDR1 and CDR2 (germline): SGHRS, YFSETQ. The CDR3 consists of 14 residues. Trimming took 5 bases from V and 4 from J, leaving 15 bases between them. The CDR3 DNA is TGCGCCAGCAGTCAGGGTATTAGGGGCACTGAAGCTTTCTTT. This gives the protein CASSQGIRGTEAFF.

The chain joins TRBV11-3 to TRBJ2-7; 9 bases are shared with TRBD1. Germline CDR1 and CDR2: SGHNT and YENEEA. The CDR3 contains 12 residues. Trimming took 4 bases from V and 6 from J; bases not matched to a gene: 1. The CDR3 protein is CASSSDRGEQYF. For the CDR3, the DNA is TGTGCCAGCAGCTCGGACAGGGGCGAGCAGTACTTC.

In DNA, the CDR3 is TGTGCCAGCTCACCTTGGGGCAACTCCTACGAGCAGTACTTC. The encoded protein is CASSPWGNSYEQYF. V gene TRBV18 combines with J gene TRBJ2-7; maybe TRBD1 (5 bases). CDR1 is KGHSH and CDR2 is LQKENI in the germline V gene. This CDR3 is built from 14 residues. V dropped 3 bases and J dropped 0 bases, with 9 bases sitting between them.

DNA of the CDR3: TGTGCCAGCAGAGCGGGACTAGCGAGATACAATGAGCAGTTCTTC. Translating it yields CASRAGLARYNEQFF. The genes are TRBV6-5 and TRBJ2-1, with TRBD2 identical over 10 bases. With V trimmed by 6 bases and J by 4 bases, 6 bases remained unmatched. The CDR3 loop spans 15 amino acids. The germline V gene encodes CDR1 MNHEY and CDR2 SVGAGI.

This clone is a singleton in its sample. The rearrangement uses TRBV4-3 and TRBJ2-7; 13 nucleotides match TRBD2. CDR1 is LGHNA and CDR2 is YSLEER in the germline V gene. CDR3 length: 19 residues. J gave up 2 bases and V 0 bases, and 10 bases lay outside the gene matches. CDR3 sequence: CASSQDIRPGTSGTYEQYF. For the CDR3, the DNA is TGCGCCAGCAGCCAAGATATACGCCCCGGGACTAGCGGGACCTACGAGCAGTACTTC.

This clone was counted once. The chain couples TRBV5-4 to TRBJ1-3, with 7 bases lining up with TRBD1. The junction had 5 bases not matched to a gene; V was cut back by 4 bases and J by 1 base. Looked up from germline, CDR1 is SGHNT and CDR2 is YYREEE (reference sequence). The CDR3 runs to 15 residues. The CDR3 DNA reads TGTGCCAGCAGCCCTAAACAGGGGTCTGGAAACACCATATATTTT. Protein: CASSPKQGSGNTIYF.

The V call is TRBV7-3, the J call TRBJ2-1; a possible D gene is TRBD2 (5 bases). Germline CDR1 is SGHTA and CDR2 is FQGTGA. Trimming left V 5 bases short and J 1 base short, with 18 bases between. This CDR3 spans 17 amino acids. As DNA, the CDR3 is TGTGCCAGCAGCCCCGTGTCGGGATTTGGGTCCTACAATGAGCAGTTCTTC. It yields the protein CASSPVSGFGSYNEQFF.

This clone has just one count. The chain has TRBV2 and TRBJ1-5; 8 nucleotides line up with TRBD1. The ends lost 10 bases at V and 7 bases at J; junction bases unmatched: 6. The CDR3 is made up of 12 amino acids. Germline loops: CDR1 SNHLY, CDR2 FYNNEI. Written as DNA, the CDR3 is TGTGCCACGGCAGGGGGCTCCCAGCCCCAGCATTTT. It encodes CATAGGSQPQHF.

The V and J genes are TRBV5-1 and TRBJ1-2, with 8 bases aligning to TRBD1. Germline assignment: CDR1 SGHRS and CDR2 YFSETQ. V gave up 3 bases and J gave up 3 bases; unmatched junction bases: 7. The CDR3 consists of 15 residues. The CDR3 region has the DNA TGCGCCAGCAGCTCTTCAGGGGGCGACGACTATGGCTACACCTTC. Translated, it gives CASSSSGGDDYGYTF.

This clone was counted between two and nine times. This chain joins TRBV11-2 and TRBJ1-1, with D unclear. Germline CDR1 reads SGHAT; CDR2 reads FQNNGV. Trimming removed 2 bases at V and 2 bases at J, with 6 bases between. There are 13 residues in the CDR3. This CDR3 reads CASSLPGNTEAFF. The CDR3 DNA is TGTGCCAGCAGCTTACCAGGAAACACTGAAGCTTTCTTT.

This chain connects TRBV4-1 to TRBJ1-1; maybe TRBD1 (5 bases). V lost 1 base and J 7 bases, leaving 16 bases between the germline ends. The CDR3 extends over 15 amino acids. The germline V gene encodes CDR1 MGHRA and CDR2 YSYEKL. The CDR3 protein is CASSQVLRTGGEAFF. CDR3 in DNA: TGCGCCAGCAGCCAAGTTCTGAGGACGGGGGGTGAAGCTTTCTTT.

The chain couples TRBV3-1 (or the pseudogene TRBV3-2) to TRBJ1-1; 7 bases are a match to TRBD1. The germline gives CDR1 LGHDT, CDR2 YNNKEL (reference sequence). Trimming at V came to 4 bases and at J to 2 bases, leaving 4 bases not matched to a gene. The CDR3 consists of 14 residues. CDR3 in amino acids: CASSPGTVNTEAFF. CDR3 DNA: TGTGCCAGCAGCCCCGGGACAGTTAACACTGAAGCTTTCTTT.

This chain links TRBV11-1 with TRBJ2-7, with D perhaps matching TRBD2 (6 bases). Germline V CDR1 and CDR2: SGHAT, FQDESV (reference sequence). The CDR3 runs to 15 residues. V lost 5 bases and J lost 1, with 15 bases in between. The CDR3 coding sequence is TGTGCCAGCAGCCCGCCGGGTAGCGGTTCCTACGAGCAGTACTTC. Protein sequence: CASSPPGSGSYEQYF.

The chain combines TRBV9 with TRBJ1-6; D ambiguous. Trimming stripped 0 bases from V and 9 bases from J, with 13 bases between. Looked up from germline, CDR1 is SGDLS and CDR2 is YYNGEE. The CDR3 covers 15 residues. The CDR3 here is CASSVGADGVSPLHF. The CDR3 bases are TGTGCCAGCAGCGTAGGGGCCGACGGGGTTTCACCCCTCCACTTT. Full variable domain (remainder filled in from reference TRBV9 and TRBJ1-6): DSGVTQTPKHLITATGQRVTLRCSPRSGDLSVYWYQQSLDQGLQFLIQYYNGEERAKGNILERFSAQQFPDLHSELNLSSLELGDSALYFCASSVGADGVSPLHFGNGTRLTVT.